The 26 T cell receptor beta chains reported below all come from one sample, sequenced in a study of CD8+CD57+ T cells in acquired aplastic anemia. TCR beta VDJ and CDR3 profiling used genomic DNA as template. TCRdb fed the reads into MiXCR, producing one record per CDR3 protein. The sample consists of about 220,000 distinct CDR3 sequences, 30% to 40% of them appearing once. The sequenced sample was sorted CD4+, CD8+, or CD8+CD57+ T cells (not recorded which) from PBMCs. The receptors originated from a human donor in good health, serving as a control.

This clonotype has at least ten counts. The genes are TRBV5-1 and TRBJ2-5; D may match TRBD1 or TRBD2 (5 bases each). Germline loops: CDR1 SGHRS, CDR2 YFSETQ. Trimming stripped 7 bases from V and 2 bases from J, with 9 bases between. The CDR3 has 12 amino acids. The CDR3 bases are TGCGCCAGCGCCAGGGAGCAAGAGACCCAGTACTTC. Its translation: CASAREQETQYF. Supplemented by reference TRBV5-1 and TRBJ2-5, the full variable domain reads KAGVTQTPRYLIKTRGQQVTLSCSPISGHRSVSWYQQTPGQGLQFLFEYFSETQRNKGNFPGRFSGRQFSNSRSEMNVSTLELGDSALYLCASAREQETQYFGPGTRLLVL.

This clonotype was recorded once. This rearrangement joins TRBV29-1 to TRBJ1-2; no firm D call. The CDR3 has 14 amino acids. Per the germline V gene, CDR1 is SQVTM and CDR2 is ANQGSEA. The germline V and J ends were trimmed by 1 base and 0 bases, with 9 bases remaining between them. CDR3 protein: CSVEVAGANYGYTF. The CDR3 DNA reads TGCAGCGTTGAAGTTGCAGGAGCTAACTATGGCTACACCTTC.

This clonotype was seen a handful of times. A read error may be the cause here, since a much bigger clone is one base away. The gene calls are TRBV7-2 and TRBJ1-3, with D uncertain. The CDR3 runs 13 residues. Germline CDR1 is SGHTA and CDR2 is FQGNSA. V lost 5 bases and J lost 4, with 9 bases in between. The CDR3 is CASSAGYGNTIYF. The CDR3 nucleotides are TGTGCCAGCAGCGCGGGGTACGGAAACACCATATATTTT.

Points on this clonotype: This is likely a read error, given that the CDR3 carries no conserved phenylalanine or tryptophan at its end. The limits of the CDR3 on the DNA are not certain, so only TCRdb's listed CDR3 is given. The chain couples TRBV10-3 to TRBJ2-1; the table's D call of TRBD2 was not tested on the DNA. Per the germline V gene, CDR1 is ENHRY and CDR2 is SYGVKD. The CDR3 is 12 amino acids long, termini counted. CDR3 sequence: CAISDRTSGSAD.

This clonotype appeared a few times. V usage is TRBV20-1 and J usage is TRBJ1-5; maybe TRBD1 (5 bases). There are 15 residues in the CDR3. Deletions cut 0 bases from V and 0 bases from J, with 9 bases between. Germline assignment: CDR1 DFQATT and CDR2 SNEGSKA (reference sequence). CDR3: CSARERTNSNQPQHF. As DNA, the CDR3 is TGCAGTGCTAGAGAGAGGACAAATAGCAATCAGCCCCAGCATTTT.

This clonotype was observed many times. V usage is TRBV19 and J usage is TRBJ1-3; D remains unclear. This CDR3 is built from 15 residues. V lost 3 bases and J 0 bases, leaving 9 bases between the germline ends. Germline V gives CDR1 LNHDA, CDR2 SQIVND (reference sequence). CDR3 amino acids: CASSMPASSGNTIYF. CDR3 bases: TGTGCCAGTAGTATGCCAGCCAGCTCTGGAAACACCATATATTTT. Complete variable domain (other parts from reference TRBV19 and TRBJ1-3): DGGITQSPKYLFRKEGQNVTLSCEQNLNHDAMYWYRQDPGQGLRLIYYSQIVNDFQKGDIAEGYSVSREKKESFPLTVTSAQKNPTAFYLCASSMPASSGNTIYFGEGSWLTVV.

Regarding this clonotype: With a much larger clone just one base away, this may be a read error. The gene calls are TRBV6-1 and TRBJ2-7; 13 bases line up with TRBD2. The germline V gene has CDR1 MNHNS and CDR2 SASEGT. The CDR3 runs to 15 residues. V lost 5 bases, J lost 2 bases, and 3 bases stayed unmatched. CDR3 coding DNA: TGTGCCAGCAGTAAAGGACTAGCGGGAGCCTACGAGCAGTACTTC. This translates into CASSKGLAGAYEQYF.

This clonotype was seen repeatedly, ten times or more. The chain has TRBV10-3 and TRBJ2-1; D is unclear. Germline CDR1 reads ENHRY; CDR2 reads SYGVKD. The CDR3 sequence is 15 residues long. Between the trimmed V and J ends, which lost 3 bases and 5 bases, there was a span of 14 bases. CDR3 nucleotide sequence: TGTGCCATCAGTGAAGGCTTATTGGAAGACAATGAGCAGTTCTTC. Its protein product is CAISEGLLEDNEQFF.

V usage is TRBV10-3 and J usage is TRBJ1-6; 8 bases are shared with TRBD1. The V gene end was trimmed by 6 bases and the J gene end by 5 bases; junction bases not matched to a gene: 6. The CDR3 extends over 15 amino acids. The germline V gene encodes CDR1 ENHRY and CDR2 SYGVKD. The CDR3 spells CAISAGDRNNSPLHF. DNA of the CDR3: TGTGCCATCAGCGCTGGGGACAGGAATAATTCACCCCTCCACTTT.

This clonotype came up many times. The rearrangement links TRBV20-1 to TRBJ1-2, with 8 bases that match TRBD1. Germline CDR1 DFQATT, CDR2 SNEGSKA (reference sequence). CDR3 length: 12 residues. V was pared by 7 bases and J by 6 bases, with 7 bases of the junction left unmatched. The CDR3 reads CSVRTGSHGYTF. The CDR3 DNA reads as TGCAGTGTCAGGACAGGGAGCCATGGCTACACCTTC.

As regards this clonotype: A much bigger clone sits one base away, suggesting this may be a read error. The V call is TRBV27, the J call TRBJ2-7; tentatively, D is TRBD1 or TRBD2 (6 bases each). Trimming removed 6 bases from V and 7 bases from J, with 19 bases in between. Germline assignment: CDR1 MNHEY and CDR2 SMNVEV (reference sequence). The CDR3 has 14 amino acids. In nucleotides, the CDR3 is TGTGCCAGCAGCGCTGGGGGCGGGGCGACGGAGCAGTACTTC. Protein sequence: CASSAGGGATEQYF.

As regards this clonotype: Without the conserved terminal phenylalanine or tryptophan, this CDR3 likely stems from a read error. Because the CDR3's place on the DNA is in doubt, the DNA is left out and the CDR3 is given as listed by TCRdb. This sequence joins TRBV19 and TRBJ1-4; the D call in the table, TRBD1, was not verified against the DNA. Germline CDR1 and CDR2: LNHDA and SQIVND (reference sequence). From its first to its last residue, the CDR3 has 8 amino acids. CDR3 protein: CASRRTGV.

This clonotype has more than one count but fewer than ten. V gene TRBV5-1 combines with J gene TRBJ1-2; D gene ambiguous. There are 15 residues in the CDR3. CDR1 and CDR2 from the germline V gene are SGHRS and YFSETQ. Trimming cost V 4 bases and J 6 bases, with 19 bases left between them. Here the CDR3 DNA reads TGCGCCAGCAGCCCCGTGTTCGGGGTCCCGAATGGCTACACCTTC. This gives the protein CASSPVFGVPNGYTF.

This clonotype has more than one count but fewer than ten. The rearrangement links TRBV7-2 to TRBJ2-4, with a tentative D call TRBD2 (6 bases). The V gene lost 7 bases and the J gene lost 6 bases, with 16 bases spanning the gap. The CDR3 totals 14 residues. Germline values: CDR1 SGHTA, CDR2 FQGNSA. The CDR3 DNA sequence: TGTGCCAGCAATCCCCCGGAGGGAGGAAACATTCAGTACTTC. It encodes CASNPPEGGNIQYF.

The table lists this clonotype with many counts. The chain carries TRBV20-1 and TRBJ1-1, with D possibly being TRBD1 (5 bases). The V end was cut by 3 bases, the J end by 3 bases, with 11 bases between. Germline values: CDR1 DFQATT, CDR2 SNEGSKA (reference sequence). This CDR3 is built from 13 residues. DNA of the CDR3: TGCAGTGCTAGTGAGGACACATACACTGAAGCTTTCTTT. Protein: CSASEDTYTEAFF.

The V gene is TRBV2, the J gene TRBJ1-2; D is perhaps TRBD1 (6 bases). The germline gives CDR1 SNHLY, CDR2 FYNNEI. The length of the CDR3 is 15 residues. V was pared by 3 bases and J by 2 bases, with 13 bases between. As DNA, the CDR3 is TGTGCCAGCAGTGATTCCAGGGGATTGAACTATGGCTACACCTTC. Translation: CASSDSRGLNYGYTF.

The gene calls are TRBV2 and TRBJ1-4; unclear D gene. This CDR3 comprises 14 residues. Trimming removed 6 bases from V and 0 bases from J, with 8 bases in between. Per the germline V gene, CDR1 is SNHLY and CDR2 is FYNNEI. This CDR3 reads CASRIQATNEKLFF. Written as DNA, the CDR3 is TGTGCCAGCAGGATACAAGCAACTAATGAAAAACTGTTTTTT.

This chain joins TRBV24-1 and TRBJ1-5, with D maybe TRBD1 (5 bases). Germline CDR1 reads KGHDR; CDR2 reads SFDVKD. The CDR3 is 14 amino acids. With 2 bases removed from V and 6 bases from J, the gap between germline ends came to 10 bases. CDR3 DNA sequence: TGTGCCACCAGTGATTCCGGGGCTTTTCAGCCCCAGCATTTT. Its protein is CATSDSGAFQPQHF.

Ten or more counts support this clonotype. The gene calls are TRBV7-2 and TRBJ2-7; 9 bases fit TRBD1. J was trimmed by 5 bases and V by 4 bases; bases with no gene match: 9. In germline, CDR1 is SGHTA, CDR2 FQGNSA. The CDR3 length is 15 residues. DNA for the CDR3: TGTGCCAGCAGCTCAGCTCGACAGGGGGGCAACGAGCAGTACTTC. Translation gives CASSSARQGGNEQYF.

This clonotype was counted many times. The V and J genes are TRBV5-1 and TRBJ1-2; weak D call: TRBD1 (5 bases). CDR1 is SGHRS, CDR2 YFSETQ, per germline. The CDR3 totals 13 residues. Trimming cost V 0 bases and J 6 bases, with 9 bases left between them. This CDR3 is CASSLEGRNGYTF. The CDR3 DNA reads TGCGCCAGCAGCTTGGAGGGGCGCAATGGCTACACCTTC. Using reference TRBV5-1 and TRBJ1-2 for the parts outside the CDR3, the full variable domain is KAGVTQTPRYLIKTRGQQVTLSCSPISGHRSVSWYQQTPGQGLQFLFEYFSETQRNKGNFPGRFSGRQFSNSRSEMNVSTLELGDSALYLCASSLEGRNGYTFGSGTRLTVV.

V and J are TRBV20-1 and TRBJ2-2; maybe TRBD2 (7 bases). This CDR3 comprises 13 residues. The V end lost 1 base, the J end lost 7 bases, and 10 bases lay between the germline ends. Per the germline V gene, CDR1 is DFQATT and CDR2 is SNEGSKA (reference sequence). The CDR3 bases are TGCAGTGCTAGAGTAGGGGGGGACGGGGAGCTGTTTTTT. Translated: CSARVGGDGELFF.

The V and J genes are TRBV5-1 and TRBJ1-2, with D possibly being TRBD1 (6 bases). The germline V and J ends were trimmed by 3 bases and 4 bases, with 13 bases remaining between them. Germline V CDR1 and CDR2: SGHRS, YFSETQ. The CDR3 covers 14 residues. CDR3 protein: CASSSNDRLYGYTF. DNA for the CDR3: TGCGCCAGCAGCTCGAACGACAGGCTCTATGGCTACACCTTC.

This clonotype appeared many times. V usage is TRBV5-1 and J usage is TRBJ1-2, with 10 bases aligning to TRBD1. After removal of 4 bases from V and 2 bases from J, the junction contained 2 bases not matched to a gene. Germline CDR1 reads SGHRS; CDR2 reads YFSETQ. CDR3 size: 14 residues. The DNA of the CDR3 is TGCGCCAGCAGCGCGGGACAGGGGAACTATGGCTACACCTTC. Its protein is CASSAGQGNYGYTF.

This sequence joins TRBV7-9 and TRBJ2-5; D call uncertain. V shed 2 bases and J shed 5 bases, with 6 bases lying between them. The CDR3 runs 12 residues. The germline V gene encodes CDR1 SEHNR and CDR2 FQNEAQ (reference sequence). The CDR3 DNA follows: TGTGCCAGCAGCTTAAGGCCGGAGACCCAGTACTTC. Translated: CASSLRPETQYF.

The chain carries TRBV27 and TRBJ1-6; the D gene is possibly TRBD1 (5 bases). V was trimmed by 3 bases and J by 13 bases, leaving 22 bases between them. The CDR3 length is 16 residues. The V gene's germline CDR1 is MNHEY and CDR2 SMNVEV (reference sequence). CDR3 in amino acids: CASSFSPKTVVLPLHF. The CDR3 DNA sequence: TGTGCCAGCAGTTTTTCCCCTAAGACAGTCGTTCTTCCCCTCCACTTT.

This clonotype was seen only a few times. A read error may explain this, as a much larger clone is one base away. The chain joins TRBV5-1 to TRBJ2-1; 8 bases map to TRBD2. The CDR3 runs 15 residues. Germline V gives CDR1 SGHRS, CDR2 YFSETQ. Losses at the gene ends were 4 bases for V and 9 bases for J; bases not matched to a gene: 12. CDR3 nucleotide sequence: TGCGCCAGCAGCACTCGACTAGCGAGTTCCCGTGAGCAGTTCTTC. This gives the protein CASSTRLASSREQFF.